Each of the 13 T cell receptor beta chains below was sequenced from the same sample in a study of PD-1 blockade in classical Hodgkin lymphoma. Data came from immunoSEQ multiplex PCR; TCRdb stores just in-frame clones and leaves some out. The sample lists 7,000 or so clones, roughly 80% occurring once. Autologous stem cell transplantation was followed by relapse in every patient, and brentuximab vedotin exposure varied. Negative magnetic selection isolated CD4+ T cells from thawed PBMCs. Here the sequenced sample was CD4+ T cells from blood, taken at baseline. All receptors derive from a human donor with classical Hodgkin lymphoma.

The J gene is TRBJ2-2, the V gene TRBV18; weak D call: TRBD1 (5 bases). The CDR3 spans 15 residues. The V end was cut by 6 bases, the J end by 4 bases, with 15 bases between. Germline V gene sequence: CDR1 KGHSH, CDR2 LQKENI. The DNA for the CDR3 is TGTGCCAGCTCTACGAGGACAACCAGCACCGGGGAGCTGTTTTTT. Encoded protein: CASSTRTTSTGELFF.

The rearrangement joins TRBV7-9 to TRBJ2-2; tentatively, D is TRBD1 (6 bases). V was shortened by 7 bases and J by 4 bases, with 16 bases between the two germline ends. Germline CDR1 reads SEHNR; CDR2 reads FQNEAQ (reference sequence). This CDR3 has 15 residues. In DNA, the CDR3 is TGTGCCAGCACCCCGGGACATCTTTCCACCGGGGAGCTGTTTTTT. This sequence encodes CASTPGHLSTGELFF.

The rearrangement links TRBV7-2 to TRBJ1-3, with TRBD1 as a possible D gene (5 bases). V was clipped by 5 bases and J by 6 bases, with 11 bases between them. In germline, CDR1 is SGHTA, CDR2 FQGNSA. The CDR3 has 13 residues. The CDR3 DNA follows: TGTGCCAGCAGCCAAGGACAAATAAACACCATATATTTT. Translating it yields CASSQGQINTIYF.

The chain is built from TRBV27 and TRBJ2-1, with 10 bases identical to TRBD2. Trimming removed 7 bases from V and 9 bases from J; junction bases left unmatched: 30. The germline V gene encodes CDR1 MNHEY and CDR2 SMNVEV (reference sequence). The CDR3 has 21 amino acids. CDR3 sequence reads: CASMLGLAVSQSPIASGEQFF. In DNA, the CDR3 is TGTGCCAGCATGTTAGGACTAGCGGTCTCCCAATCTCCCATAGCCTCCGGTGAGCAGTTCTTC.

This sequence joins TRBV2 and TRBJ1-5; D is undetermined. Germline lookup yields CDR1 SNHLY and CDR2 FYNNEI. This CDR3 region has 14 residues. Trimming removed 3 bases from V and 4 bases from J, with 10 bases in between. The CDR3: CASSDLVGNQPQHF. The CDR3 DNA reads as TGTGCCAGCAGTGACTTGGTGGGGAATCAGCCCCAGCATTTT.

This clone was seen a handful of times. This chain connects TRBV6-5 to TRBJ2-1; D gene uncertain. Trimming stripped 1 base from V and 9 bases from J, with 13 bases between. The germline CDR1 and CDR2 sequences are MNHEY and SVGAGI. The CDR3 spans 14 residues. CDR3 DNA: TGTGCCAGCAGTTACTGGAGCCTGGGTGGTGAGCAGTTCTTC. Translated: CASSYWSLGGEQFF.

In its sample, this clone was seen a few times. The chain has TRBV5-1 and TRBJ1-5; D is undetermined. V was trimmed by 4 bases and J by 1 base, leaving 6 bases between them. This CDR3 has 13 residues. Germline assignment: CDR1 SGHRS and CDR2 YFSETQ. In DNA form, the CDR3 reads TGCGCCAGCAGCAGGTTAAGCAATCAGCCCCAGCATTTT. Amino acid sequence: CASSRLSNQPQHF.

The rearrangement links TRBV5-1 to TRBJ2-5; perhaps TRBD2 as D (5 bases). V lost 0 bases, J lost 4 bases, and 10 bases lay in between. Germline V gene sequence: CDR1 SGHRS, CDR2 YFSETQ. The CDR3 length is 14 residues. The CDR3 DNA reads TGCGCCAGCAGCTTGGCCGGGATGGTAGAGACCCAGTACTTC. Its protein is CASSLAGMVETQYF.

This clone has only one observation. V is TRBV5-6 and J is TRBJ2-7; 8 nucleotides align to TRBD2. V trimming: 0 bases; J trimming: 3 bases; junction bases outside the gene matches: 2. The V gene's germline CDR1 is SGHDT and CDR2 YYEEEE. The CDR3 consists of 14 residues. CDR3 region: CASSLGLANYEQYF. The CDR3 DNA sequence: TGTGCCAGCAGCTTGGGACTAGCGAACTACGAGCAGTACTTC.

V usage is TRBV10-3 and J usage is TRBJ1-4; TRBD1 is a possible D gene (5 bases). Trimming stripped 3 bases from V and 7 bases from J, with 12 bases between. Germline-derived CDR1 and CDR2 are ENHRY and SYGVKD. The CDR3 totals 14 residues. The CDR3 DNA reads TGTGCCATCAGTGAATGGCAGGGCGGTGAAAAACTGTTTTTT. The encoded protein is CAISEWQGGEKLFF.

The chain has TRBV28 and TRBJ1-5; TRBD1 agrees at 8 bases. The CDR3 runs to 15 residues. Germline V gene sequence: CDR1 MDHEN, CDR2 SYDVKM. The V and J ends lost 3 bases and 2 bases, in that order; junction bases with no gene match: 3. CDR3 residues: CASSFLDRGNQPQHF. Here the CDR3 DNA reads TGTGCCAGCAGTTTTCTGGACAGGGGCAATCAGCCCCAGCATTTT.

The sample holds one count of this clone. The V gene is TRBV6-1, the J gene TRBJ1-2; D might be TRBD1 (5 bases). This CDR3 is built from 13 residues. V was trimmed by 6 bases and J by 2 bases, leaving 10 bases between them. Germline assignment: CDR1 MNHNS and CDR2 SASEGT. The DNA for the CDR3 is TGTGCCAGCAGCCAAACAGGAAACTATGGCTACACCTTC. As protein: CASSQTGNYGYTF.

V gene TRBV19 combines with J gene TRBJ2-5; D may be TRBD2 (7 bases). Germline V lookup: CDR1 LNHDA, CDR2 SQIVND (reference sequence). The ends were cut back, 0 bases at V and 5 bases at J, with 16 bases in the middle. The CDR3 has 16 amino acids. The CDR3 loop is CASSIDAWGGDETQYF. The CDR3 nucleotides read TGTGCCAGTAGTATAGATGCTTGGGGGGGCGACGAGACCCAGTACTTC.